The clone carrying this T cell receptor beta chain was recorded many times. The antigen remains undetermined. The data stem from a study of response to subunit inactivated influenza vaccine. Overall study findings and caveats: Seasonal influenza vaccination, on each occasion, was suggested by the authors to recruit few new T cells.

J was trimmed by 8 bases and V by 0 bases; bases with no gene match: 4. The CDR3 runs 13 residues. Germline CDR1 is SGHRS and CDR2 is YFSETQ. TCRdb redid the calling of the RT-PCR reads with MiXCR, one entry per CDR3 protein. The sample comprises fewer than 350,000 distinct CDR3 sequences, roughly 22% of which are singletons, and roughly 10% rests with the top ten. The J gene is TRBJ1-1, the V gene TRBV5-1; 7 positions agree with TRBD1. The sample in question was PBMCs from blood, obtained 21 months after vaccination. This TCR derives from a man aged 50 to 69 who received an inactivated influenza vaccine. The CDR3 region has the DNA TGCGCCAGCAGCTTGGCGGGACAGACCGAAGCTTTCTTT. Translated, it gives CASSLAGQTEAFF.